The rows below give T cell receptor beta chains drawn from one sample of a study of cytomegalovirus exposure and HLA in healthy donors. Data came from immunoSEQ multiplex PCR; TCRdb stores just in-frame clones and leaves some out. This table has over 130,000 clones, around four fifths appearing once. The sequencing sample was made of PBMCs. The receptors here all came from a man aged 30-40 years in good health and CMV-seropositive. Both conserved end residues are part of each CDR3. D genes are given only for firm matches. Not all rows give a size; the values are once, few, many and, for expanded clones, a class.

TGCGCCAGCAGCCCCGCCCGGGACAGGGCTTCCTACGAGCAGTACTTC	CASSPARDRASYEQYF	TRBV5-1	TRBJ2-7	TRBD1	NA
TGTGCCATCAGTGAGTTAGGCACAGATACGCAGTATTTT	CAISELGTDTQYF	TRBV10-3	TRBJ2-3	NA	NA
TGTGCCAGCAGCGTAGTGGGGGAGGCCTACAATGAGCAGTTCTTC	CASSVVGEAYNEQFF	TRBV9	TRBJ2-1	NA	NA
TGTGCCAGCAGTGAGGGCACAAAAGAGACCCAGTACTTC	CASSEGTKETQYF	TRBV2	TRBJ2-5	NA	NA
TGTGCCAGCAGCTTAGACTCCTCCTACAATGAGCAGTTCTTC	CASSLDSSYNEQFF	TRBV7-9	TRBJ2-1	NA	NA
TGTGCCAGCGGTAAGGGGGCCAGACCCTACGAGCAGTACTTC	CASGKGARPYEQYF	TRBV2	TRBJ2-7	TRBD1	few
TGCGCCAGCAGCCAAGATGTGAGCGGTCATACCTACAATGAGCAGTTCTTC	CASSQDVSGHTYNEQFF	TRBV4-1	TRBJ2-1	NA	NA
TGTGCCAGCAGCTTCTCCGGGGGAGCTCCCTCGCCCGGGGAGACCCAGTACTTC	CASSFSGGAPSPGETQYF	TRBV11-3	TRBJ2-5	NA	NA
TGCAGCGTTGAGATCCTCAGCGGGAGGGAAACCTACAATGAGCAGTTCTTC	CSVEILSGRETYNEQFF	TRBV29-1	TRBJ2-1	TRBD2	NA
TGCGCCAGCAGCGTAGGACTCGTACAAGAGACCCAGTACTTC	CASSVGLVQETQYF	TRBV5-1	TRBJ2-5	NA	NA
TGTGCCAGCAGCTTGGGACTAGCTTACGAGCAGTACTTC	CASSLGLAYEQYF	TRBV13	TRBJ2-7	TRBD2	NA
TGTGCCAGCAGGGGGCCAAGCTCCTACAATGAGCAGTTCTTC	CASRGPSSYNEQFF	TRBV2	TRBJ2-1	NA	NA
TGTGCCAGCAGCCCACAAGGGACTAGCGGGAACAATGAGCAGTTCTTC	CASSPQGTSGNNEQFF	TRBV7-7	TRBJ2-1	TRBD2	once
TGTGCCAGCAGCCTGTTTAGCGGGGGTTACCAAGAGACCCAGTACTTC	CASSLFSGGYQETQYF	TRBV11-2	TRBJ2-5	TRBD2	NA
TGTGCCAGCAGGGGGGTCCGGACTAGCGGGAGATCGGGTCCGGAGACCCAGTACTTC	CASRGVRTSGRSGPETQYF	TRBV7-9	TRBJ2-5	TRBD2	NA
TGTGCCAGCAGCTCCCCGGGGGGCGGGAGTGATTACGAGCAGTACTTC	CASSSPGGGSDYEQYF	TRBV6-6	TRBJ2-7	NA	NA
TGTGCCAGCAGCCTTCCCGGGACAGGTGGAGATACGCAGTATTTT	CASSLPGTGGDTQYF	TRBV13	TRBJ2-3	TRBD1	once
TGTGCCAGCAGCTTGGTGGGACTAGCGGGGGCCGGGACAGATACGCAGTATTTT	CASSLVGLAGAGTDTQYF	TRBV7-2	TRBJ2-3	TRBD2	NA
TGCGCCAGCGCTCCGGGACTAGCGGGAGAGGACGGGGAGCTGTTTTTT	CASAPGLAGEDGELFF	TRBV23-1	TRBJ2-2	TRBD2	few
TGCGCCAGCAGCCTCACAGGGGACAATCAGCCCCAGCATTTT	CASSLTGDNQPQHF	TRBV5-1	TRBJ1-5	TRBD1	NA
TGTGCCAGCAGCTTAAATAGCGGGGGGGCCCCAGATACGCAGTATTTT	CASSLNSGGAPDTQYF	TRBV7-6	TRBJ2-3	TRBD2	NA
TGCGCCAGCACACAGACGGGGGGGGACAATGAGCAGTTCTTC	CASTQTGGDNEQFF	TRBV5-1	TRBJ2-1	TRBD2	NA
TGTGCCAGCAGCCCCTTCTTGAGCGGGGGGGCATCAGATACGCAGTATTTT	CASSPFLSGGASDTQYF	TRBV7-9	TRBJ2-3	TRBD2	NA
TGTGCCAGTAGTATGGGACAGGACGTAGGGGAGCAGTACTTC	CASSMGQDVGEQYF	TRBV19	TRBJ2-7	TRBD1	NA
TGTGCCAGCAGCCCAACATGGGGGGGAACTGGAAACACCATATATTTT	CASSPTWGGTGNTIYF	TRBV9	TRBJ1-3	NA	NA
TGTGCCAGTCACTTGGAAGCGGCACACAATGAGCAGTTCTTC	CASHLEAAHNEQFF	TRBV2	TRBJ2-1	NA	NA
TGTGCCAGCAGCTTGACGAACGAACTAGGGCCCCAGCATTTT	CASSLTNELGPQHF	TRBV7-2	TRBJ1-5	NA	NA
TGTGCCAGCAGTTTGGCCACCGGGGAGCTGTTTTTT	CASSLATGELFF	TRBV27	TRBJ2-2	NA	NA
TGCGCCAGCAGCTTGGGGACAAACACAGATACGCAGTATTTT	CASSLGTNTDTQYF	TRBV5-1	TRBJ2-3	NA	NA
TGCGCCAGCAGCCAAGATCTGCGGGGGCCGAGCTCTGGGGCCAACGTCCTGACTTTC	CASSQDLRGPSSGANVLTF	TRBV4-1	TRBJ2-6	NA	NA
TGTGCCAGCAGTATTGGGGACTCCAGCTCCTACGAGCAGTACTTC	CASSIGDSSSYEQYF	TRBV27	TRBJ2-7	NA	NA
TGTGCCAGCAGTGAGGACATGAACACTGAAGCTTTCTTT	CASSEDMNTEAFF	TRBV6-1	TRBJ1-1	NA	NA
TGTGCCAGCAGTACTAGCGGGAGGCAAATAGATACGCAGTATTTT	CASSTSGRQIDTQYF	TRBV28	TRBJ2-3	TRBD2	NA
TGTGCCAGCAGTTTAAAGGCAGGGGTCGAGGGGGAAGCTTTCTTT	CASSLKAGVEGEAFF	TRBV27	TRBJ1-1	NA	NA
TGTGCCAGCAGCCCCGGAGGCTACAATGAGCAGTTCTTC	CASSPGGYNEQFF	TRBV9	TRBJ2-1	NA	NA
TGTGCCAGCACTCTGGGACAGGGGGCACAGCCCCAGCATTTT	CASTLGQGAQPQHF	TRBV6-5	TRBJ1-5	TRBD1	once
TGCGCCAGCAGCCGCGTTAGGGGCGCTGCGGGGCAAGAGACCCAGTACTTC	CASSRVRGAAGQETQYF	TRBV5-4	TRBJ2-5	NA	NA
TGTGCCAGCACCTTAAACCCCCGAGGGAGGAACGACAATGAGCAGTTCTTC	CASTLNPRGRNDNEQFF	TRBV21-1	TRBJ2-1	NA	NA
TGTGCCAGCAGCCACCCCCCGGGACAGGGGGCAAATTCACCCCTCCACTTT	CASSHPPGQGANSPLHF	TRBV7-9	TRBJ1-6	TRBD1	NA
TGTGCCAGCAGCTCCTACGGGACAGCTAAGAACACTGAAGCTTTCTTT	CASSSYGTAKNTEAFF	TRBV7-9	TRBJ1-1	TRBD1	NA
TGCAGCGTTGGATCCAGCGGGAGAATCGGGGAGCAGTTCTTC	CSVGSSGRIGEQFF	TRBV29-1	TRBJ2-1	TRBD2	NA
TGTGCTACTTCCCTTGACAGGATGAACACTGAAGCTTTCTTT	CATSLDRMNTEAFF	TRBV6-1	TRBJ1-1	NA	few
TGTGCCAGCAGCCAAGGCCCAGCGGGATACCAAGCGACCGGGGAGCTGTTTTTT	CASSQGPAGYQATGELFF	TRBV4-2	TRBJ2-2	TRBD2	NA
TGTGCCATCAGTGCAGCGGGAGGAGGGACAGATACGCAGTATTTT	CAISAAGGGTDTQYF	TRBV10-3	TRBJ2-3	TRBD2	NA
TGTGCCAGCAGACCGGGACAGATAAACTACGAGCAGTACTTC	CASRPGQINYEQYF	TRBV6-1	TRBJ2-7	TRBD1	NA
TGTGCCTGGAGCCCTGGGGTGGCGGGAGCCTATGGCTACACCTTC	CAWSPGVAGAYGYTF	TRBV30	TRBJ1-2	NA	NA
TGCGCCAGCAGTCAATCGAGTATAGACAGGAATTCAGGGCCCCAGCATTTT	CASSQSSIDRNSGPQHF	TRBV23-1	TRBJ1-5	NA	NA
TGTGCCAGCAGTTCAGGACGGGATCTGCCAACGACCCAGTACTTC	CASSSGRDLPTTQYF	TRBV27	TRBJ2-5	NA	NA
TGTGCCAGTAGGGGGACTAGCGGGTCCGAAGCCTACGAGCAGTACTTC	CASRGTSGSEAYEQYF	TRBV19	TRBJ2-7	TRBD2	NA
TGTGCCAGCAGCTTGCATAGCGGGGTCGCAGGGGATACGCAGTATTTT	CASSLHSGVAGDTQYF	TRBV7-3	TRBJ2-3	TRBD2	NA
TGTGCCAGCAGCTTAGCGAGGGGGATCCCCACTGAAGCTTTCTTT	CASSLARGIPTEAFF	TRBV7-2	TRBJ1-1	NA	NA
TGTGCCAGCAGCGCAGCCGGAGTAATCACTGAAGCTTTCTTT	CASSAAGVITEAFF	TRBV28	TRBJ1-1	NA	NA
TGTGCCAGCACTAAGACTAGCGGGAATAATGAGCAGTTCTTC	CASTKTSGNNEQFF	TRBV9	TRBJ2-1	TRBD2	NA